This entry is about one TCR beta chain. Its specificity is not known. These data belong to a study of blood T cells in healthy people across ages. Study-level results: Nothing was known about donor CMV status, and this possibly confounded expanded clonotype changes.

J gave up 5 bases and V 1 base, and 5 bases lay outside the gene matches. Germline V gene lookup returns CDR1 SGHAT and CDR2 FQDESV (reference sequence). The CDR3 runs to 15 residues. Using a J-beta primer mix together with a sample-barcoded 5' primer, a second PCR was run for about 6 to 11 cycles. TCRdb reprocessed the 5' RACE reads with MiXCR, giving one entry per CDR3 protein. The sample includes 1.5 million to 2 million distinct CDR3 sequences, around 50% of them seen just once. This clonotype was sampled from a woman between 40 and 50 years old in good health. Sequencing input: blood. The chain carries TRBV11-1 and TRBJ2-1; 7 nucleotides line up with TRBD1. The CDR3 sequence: CASSLVGTVDNEQFF. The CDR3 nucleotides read TGTGCCAGCAGCTTAGTCGGGACAGTTGACAATGAGCAGTTCTTC.